The T cell receptor beta chain under discussion was sequenced for a study of OX40 agonist ivuxolimab in advanced cancers. Germline V lookup: CDR1 WNHNN, CDR2 SYGVQD (reference sequence). CDR3 length equals 14 residues. Between the trimmed V and J ends, which lost 0 bases and 7 bases, there was a span of 13 bases. This clone has a handful of counts. Some clones are missing from TCRdb's copy, which holds only in-frame ones; the method was immunoSEQ multiplex PCR. The data contain fewer than 50,000 clones, 89% of them singletons. The TCR was taken from an adult with an advanced solid tumor such as melanoma, head and neck, liver or kidney cancer. The sequenced sample was CD4+ or CD8+ T cells sorted from blood, obtained in a trial of the OX40 agonist ivuxolimab. The chain combines TRBV10-1 with TRBJ2-7, with a weak D call TRBD1 (5 bases). The CDR3, as DNA: TGCGCCAGCAGTGAGTCGGGTCTCCCAGGGGAGCAGTACTTC. Translated: CASSESGLPGEQYF.